This T cell receptor (beta chain) was sequenced for a study of blood T cell repertoires in COVID-19. For the study at large: Samples representing acute and convalescent COVID-19 were sourced from the United States, Italy and Spain.

The germline gives CDR1 SGHVS, CDR2 FQNEAQ. With 5 bases removed from V and 11 bases from J, the gap between germline ends came to 12 bases. The CDR3 totals 11 residues. Clinical history reported by participants formed the basis on which cohorts were assigned. For recovered donors of Cohort 3, there were two negative PCRs, clearance, or symptom resolution. Original processing methods: How many nucleated cells were present was estimated from reference gene primer amplification. Sequencing used immunoSEQ multiplex PCR; TCRdb keeps in-frame clones, though not all of them. V and J calls and clone size follow that table, whereas D and trimming were derived from the DNA. Of around 150,000 clones in the sample, roughly 84% were seen once.

The source material was PBMCs or T cells enriched from blood (not recorded which). This rearrangement joins TRBV7-8 to TRBJ1-1; weak D call: TRBD1 (5 bases). The clonotype originates from a woman in her fifties or sixties who had recovered from COVID-19. The CDR3 region has the DNA TGTGCCAGCAGCCCCGACAGACGGGCTTTCTTT. Protein sequence: CASSPDRRAFF.